This TCR beta chain was identified during a study of cytomegalovirus exposure and HLA in healthy donors. This clone was detected only once. No antigen is known for it. General observations from the study: Most CMV-associated TCR beta chains appeared HLA-restricted in a later analysis. Among donors in an Asian-associated ancestry cluster, a later analysis reportedly found fewer N-insertions than the roughly 680-donor mean. Per a later analysis, 15,000 to 20,000 TCR beta sequences showed association with HLA alleles at 0.05 false discovery rate.

Although they were nominally healthy when sampled, donors likely had unrecorded immune exposures. This CDR3 comprises 14 residues. The germline V and J ends were trimmed by 6 bases and 0 bases, with 9 bases remaining between them. CDR1 is MNHEY and CDR2 is SVGAGI in the germline V gene. PCR used 60 Vbeta primers and 13 Jbeta primers. Sequencing was performed with immunoSEQ multiplex PCR; in TCRdb, only in-frame clones are kept and a portion is missing. The data contain tens of thousands of clones, roughly 80% of them singletons. This clonotype was obtained from a woman in her 40s in good health and CMV-seropositive. This sequence joins TRBV6-5 and TRBJ1-3; D possibly corresponds to TRBD1 (5 bases). Specimen: PBMCs. This chain's CDR3 is CASRRGISGNTIYF. For the CDR3, the DNA is TGTGCCAGCAGGCGGGGGATCTCTGGAAACACCATATATTTT.